A single TCR beta chain is shown here with its context. Antigen specificity is unknown. Germline V lookup: CDR1 SGDLS, CDR2 YYNGEE. The CDR3 covers 13 residues. Trimming left V 2 bases short and J 7 bases short, with 7 bases between. These data come from a study of vaccination effects on CD4 cells after COVID-19. ViraFEST expansion of antigen-specific CD4+ T cells with viral peptide pools preceded sequencing. Subsequent to a culture period of under twelve days, CD4+ T cells were isolated. Each vaccine recipient was nucleocapsid antibody negative and had no prior SARS-CoV-2 infection. Researchers reported culturing two million PBMC in each well, adding 10 IU/ml IL-2 and about 10 ug/ml peptides. Cultures got half-medium changes with IL-2 on days 3 and 7. Measured with immunoSEQ multiplex PCR; TCRdb has only the in-frame clones, and not every one. The sample has tens of thousands of clones; under 75% are singletons.

Findings and limits, study-wide: Early post-infection timepoints were missing from the study, which also had few convalescent patients.

This TCR was sampled from a human donor who received a COVID-19 vaccine. This sequence joins TRBV9 and TRBJ2-6; unclear D gene. The sequencing here drew on CD4+ T cells from PBMCs cultured with SARS-CoV-2 spike peptides, taken before COVID-19 vaccination. In nucleotides, the CDR3 is TGTGCCAGCAGCGTCCGACAAGCCAACGTCCTGACTTTC. Its translation: CASSVRQANVLTF.